These 17 T cell receptor beta chains were all obtained from the same sample, sequenced in a study of regulatory T cells in long-lasting Graves disease. Time point noted: newly diagnosed GD, antithyroid drugs for less than 3 months. Preparation of the TCR library used RNA extracted from PBMCs. Arm-PCR of CDR3 regions and iRepertoire HTBI primers were the basis on which TCR beta libraries were built. TCRdb recomputed calls from the multiplex PCR reads with MiXCR, one row per CDR3 protein. The table includes about 620,000 distinct CDR3 sequences, roughly 15% detected once. These data also featured in a second study, about T cells in Graves' hyperthyroidism and ophthalmopathy.

Material: peripheral blood mononuclear cells (PBMCs), obtained at new diagnosis, from a patient treated with antithyroid drugs. Receptor source: a woman between 25 and 40 years old with Graves disease.

V gene TRBV5-1 combines with J gene TRBJ1-3, with TRBD1 matching over 7 bases. CDR1 and CDR2 from the germline V gene are SGHRS and YFSETQ. After removal of 2 bases from V and 2 bases from J, the junction contained 13 bases not matched to a gene. The CDR3 spans 18 residues. The CDR3, as DNA: TGCGCCAGCAGCTTCACCCTGGGACAGAGAACACCTGGAAACACCATATATTTT. Its translation is CASSFTLGQRTPGNTIYF.

This clonotype is a singleton in its sample. Being one base from a much bigger clone, this may be a read error. The CDR3 DNA follows: TGCGGTGCTCCCCGGACAGGGTCGGTCACCTTC. Protein sequence: CGAPRTGSVTF. This sequence joins TRBV20-1 and TRBJ1-2; 8 nucleotides agree with TRBD1. The CDR3 consists of 11 residues. The V gene's germline CDR1 is DFQATT and CDR2 SNEGSKA (reference sequence).

The gene calls are TRBV28 and TRBJ2-7; TRBD2 matches 7 bases. V was pared by 6 bases and J by 0 bases, with 11 bases of the junction left unmatched. The V gene's germline CDR1 is MDHEN and CDR2 SYDVKM. The CDR3 consists of 16 residues. The chain's CDR3 is CASSWGGTADSYEQYF. DNA of the CDR3: TGTGCCAGCAGCTGGGGGGGGACGGCAGACTCCTACGAGCAGTACTTC.

The rearrangement links TRBV2 to TRBJ2-3, with D possibly being TRBD1 (6 bases). Looked up from germline, CDR1 is SNHLY and CDR2 is FYNNEI. The CDR3 loop spans 16 amino acids. Trimming cost V 3 bases and J 6 bases, with 19 bases left between them. CDR3 protein: CASSDGTQVRLDTQYF. The CDR3, as DNA: TGTGCCAGCAGTGATGGGACACAGGTCCGCCTGGATACGCAGTATTTT.

This clonotype showed up many times. The gene calls are TRBV6-1 and TRBJ1-1; D unclear. The V end lost 5 bases, the J end lost 2 bases, and 15 bases lay between the germline ends. Germline loops: CDR1 MNHNS, CDR2 SASEGT. The CDR3 has 15 residues. The CDR3 loop reads CASSQRGSANTEAFF. The CDR3 DNA sequence: TGTGCCAGCAGTCAACGCGGGTCAGCCAACACTGAAGCTTTCTTT.

This clonotype was counted many times. This chain uses TRBV28 with TRBJ2-5; D possibly corresponds to TRBD1 (6 bases). Germline loops: CDR1 MDHEN, CDR2 SYDVKM. The CDR3 contains 14 residues. V was shortened by 6 bases and J by 5 bases, with 16 bases between the two germline ends. CDR3 in amino acids: CASSTTGMEETQYF. The CDR3, as DNA: TGTGCCAGCAGCACCACAGGGATGGAGGAGACCCAGTACTTC.

This clonotype was seen at least ten times. This chain connects TRBV2 to TRBJ2-7; 10 positions agree with TRBD2. Per germline, CDR1 SNHLY and CDR2 FYNNEI. The V segment lost 7 bases and the J segment 2 bases; nucleotides outside the gene matches: 5. This CDR3 contains 14 residues. The CDR3: CASKSSGRPYEQYF. The DNA for the CDR3 is TGTGCCAGCAAGTCTAGCGGGAGACCCTACGAGCAGTACTTC.

This clonotype was counted many times. This chain joins TRBV12-3 or TRBV12-4 and TRBJ1-2; 7 nucleotides match TRBD1. This CDR3 comprises 16 residues. Germline trimming cut 7 bases from V and 5 bases from J; bases unmatched to any gene: 16. CDR3 region: CASKSTGNEGLYGYTF. The CDR3 DNA reads TGTGCCAGCAAATCGACAGGGAATGAGGGCTTATATGGCTACACCTTC.

The chain carries TRBV13 and TRBJ2-7, with D perhaps given as TRBD1 or TRBD2 (5 bases each). This CDR3 is 14 amino acids long. The germline V gene encodes CDR1 PRHDT and CDR2 FYEKMQ (reference sequence). The V gene lost 5 bases and the J gene lost 3 bases, with 14 bases spanning the gap. CDR3: CASSHPGRNYEQYF. CDR3 coding DNA: TGTGCCAGCAGCCACCCGGGACGGAACTACGAGCAGTACTTC.

A few counts support this clonotype. The V and J genes are TRBV24-1 and TRBJ2-7; the D gene could be TRBD1 or TRBD2 (5 bases each). Trimming removed 11 bases from V and 5 bases from J, with 18 bases in between. This CDR3 comprises 13 residues. Germline V lookup: CDR1 KGHDR, CDR2 SFDVKD. The CDR3 DNA reads as TGTGCCAAACTCCGGGACGACCCACACGAGCAGTACTTC. Its translation is CAKLRDDPHEQYF.

This clonotype was recorded many times. The rearrangement links TRBV27 to TRBJ2-3; D is unclear. From germline, CDR1 is MNHEY and CDR2 SMNVEV (reference sequence). CDR3 size: 18 residues. The V end was cut by 11 bases, the J end by 0 bases, with 27 bases between. Here the CDR3 DNA reads TGTGCCTCTCGTCAGGCACGTCCCCCTCTGGGTAGCACAGATACGCAGTATTTT. It translates to CASRQARPPLGSTDTQYF.

This clonotype was seen at least ten times. The V and J genes are TRBV12-3 or TRBV12-4 and TRBJ1-1; the D gene is possibly TRBD1 (6 bases). This CDR3 region has 12 residues. Trimming pared 4 bases from V and 8 bases from J, leaving 11 bases between. In DNA, the CDR3 is TGTGCCAGCAGTTCCGACAGGCCGGAAGCTTTCTTT. Translation gives CASSSDRPEAFF.

Comments on this clonotype: A read error may be the cause here, since a much bigger clone is one base away. The genes are TRBV6-1 and TRBJ1-2; no clear D. The CDR3 is made up of 13 amino acids. Germline V lookup: CDR1 MNHNS, CDR2 SASEGT. This chain's CDR3 is CASSERAPSGYAF. DNA of the CDR3: TGTGCCAGCAGTGAAAGGGCCCCCAGTGGCTACGCCTTC.

This clonotype appeared many times. V and J are TRBV18 and TRBJ2-1, with unresolved D. In germline, CDR1 is KGHSH, CDR2 LQKENI. The V end lost 4 bases, the J end lost 0 bases, and 10 bases lay between the germline ends. The length of the CDR3 is 15 residues. CDR3 loop: CASSLRTASYNEQFF. The CDR3 DNA sequence: TGTGCCAGCTCACTACGGACGGCCTCCTACAATGAGCAGTTCTTC.

This clonotype has at least ten counts. This chain links TRBV7-8 with TRBJ2-3; weak D call: TRBD2 (5 bases). Per the germline V gene, CDR1 is SGHVS and CDR2 is FQNEAQ. The CDR3 extends over 17 amino acids. Between the trimmed V and J ends, which lost 5 bases and 1 base, there was a span of 19 bases. The CDR3 protein is CASSPSSSPFGTDTQYF. The DNA of the CDR3 is TGTGCCAGCAGCCCTAGCTCCTCCCCCTTTGGCACAGATACGCAGTATTTT.

This clonotype was detected only a few times. This sequence joins TRBV20-1 and TRBJ1-6; TRBD1 might be the D (6 bases). Trimming removed 1 base from V and 3 bases from J, with 16 bases in between. This CDR3 is 17 amino acids long. The germline V gene encodes CDR1 DFQATT and CDR2 SNEGSKA (reference sequence). CDR3 sequence reads: CSARVRQQGIYNSPLHF. The CDR3 nucleotides read TGCAGTGCTAGAGTCCGGCAGCAGGGGATCTATAATTCACCCCTCCACTTT.

This clonotype was seen a few times. The V and J genes are TRBV20-1 and TRBJ2-7; the D is unclear. Between the trimmed V and J ends, which lost 0 bases and 0 bases, there was a span of 12 bases. The germline gives CDR1 DFQATT, CDR2 SNEGSKA (reference sequence). CDR3 size: 15 residues. CDR3 residues: CSARDAVSFSYEQYF. The CDR3 region has the DNA TGCAGTGCTAGAGACGCGGTCAGCTTCTCCTACGAGCAGTACTTC.